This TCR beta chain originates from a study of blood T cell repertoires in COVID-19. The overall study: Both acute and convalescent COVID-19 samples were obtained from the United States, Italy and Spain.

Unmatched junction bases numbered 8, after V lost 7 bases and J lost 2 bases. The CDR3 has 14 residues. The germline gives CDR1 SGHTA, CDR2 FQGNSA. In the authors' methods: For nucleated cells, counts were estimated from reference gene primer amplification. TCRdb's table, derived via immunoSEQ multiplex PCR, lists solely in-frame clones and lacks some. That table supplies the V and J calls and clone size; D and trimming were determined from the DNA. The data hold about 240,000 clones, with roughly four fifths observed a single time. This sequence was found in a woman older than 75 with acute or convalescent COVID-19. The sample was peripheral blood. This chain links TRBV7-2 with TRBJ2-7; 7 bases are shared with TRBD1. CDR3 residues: CASKTEQGTYEQYF. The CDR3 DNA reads TGTGCCAGCAAGACAGAACAGGGGACCTACGAGCAGTACTTC.